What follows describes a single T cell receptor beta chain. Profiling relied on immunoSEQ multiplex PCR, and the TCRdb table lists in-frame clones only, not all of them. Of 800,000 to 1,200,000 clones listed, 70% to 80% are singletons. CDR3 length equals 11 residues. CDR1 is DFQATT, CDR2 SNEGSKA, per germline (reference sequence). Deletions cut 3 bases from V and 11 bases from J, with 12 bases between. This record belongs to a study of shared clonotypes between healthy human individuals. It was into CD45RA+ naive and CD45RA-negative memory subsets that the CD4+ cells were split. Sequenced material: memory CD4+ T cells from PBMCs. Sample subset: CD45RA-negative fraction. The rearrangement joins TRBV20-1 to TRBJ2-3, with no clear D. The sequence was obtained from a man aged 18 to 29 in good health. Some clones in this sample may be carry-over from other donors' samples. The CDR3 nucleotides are TGCAGTGCTAGGAAACCGCCCAAGCAGTATTTT. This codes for CSARKPPKQYF.